Below are 29 T cell receptor beta chains sequenced from a single sample in a study of Ad26.COV2.S vaccination and SARS-CoV-2 variants. Produced via immunoSEQ multiplex PCR; TCRdb's table is partial and in-frame only. In the table there are about 480,000 clones, around 90% of which are singletons. As to treatment: roughly 20 received Ad26.COV2.S at low or high dose, single or two shots; five or six received placebo; per-sample allocation not given. Specimen acquisition occurred on day 63 following the initial vaccine or placebo injection. Material: peripheral blood, obtained in a trial of Ad26.COV2.S vaccine versus placebo. The receptors derive from a person between 18 and 60 years old who received the Ad26.COV2.S COVID-19 vaccine or a placebo.

The chain has TRBV4-3 and TRBJ2-2; D is unresolved. The CDR3 spans 14 residues. Germline V gives CDR1 LGHNA, CDR2 YSLEER. Trimming shortened V by 2 bases and J by 1 base, and 5 bases separated the two germline ends. In nucleotides, the CDR3 is TGCGCCAGCAGCCAACGTCAGAACACCGGGGAGCTGTTTTTT. This sequence encodes CASSQRQNTGELFF.

The chain links TRBV2 to TRBJ2-5; TRBD2 matches at 8 bases. The CDR3 is 13 amino acids. V was pared by 7 bases and J by 2 bases, with 3 bases of the junction left unmatched. The V gene's germline CDR1 is SNHLY and CDR2 FYNNEI. The CDR3: CASISGGQETQYF. Here the CDR3 DNA reads TGTGCCAGCATCTCGGGGGGGCAAGAGACCCAGTACTTC.

The V and J genes are TRBV30 and TRBJ2-3; perhaps TRBD2 as D (5 bases). The CDR3 length is 14 residues. CDR1 and CDR2 (germline): GTSNPN, SVGIG (reference sequence). V gave up 1 base and J gave up 7 bases, with 15 bases separating them. For the CDR3, the DNA is TGTGCCTGGAGTGGGGCTAGCTTTAAGAATACGCAGTATTTT. Translation: CAWSGASFKNTQYF.

This sequence joins TRBV3-1 (or the pseudogene TRBV3-2) and TRBJ2-3, with 10 bases lining up with TRBD2. Germline V CDR1 and CDR2: LGHDT, YNNKEL (reference sequence). The CDR3 is 15 residues long. V trimming: 0 bases; J trimming: 7 bases; junction bases outside the gene matches: 4. This CDR3 reads CASSQDASGRHTQYF. In DNA form, the CDR3 reads TGTGCCAGCAGCCAAGATGCTAGCGGGAGACATACGCAGTATTTT.

V is TRBV28 and J is TRBJ1-5, with D unclear. Germline V lookup: CDR1 MDHEN, CDR2 SYDVKM. The CDR3 contains 13 residues. Trimming took 5 bases from V and 3 from J, leaving 8 bases between them. CDR3 in amino acids: CASSRTDNQPQHF. The CDR3 coding sequence is TGTGCCAGCAGTCGGACCGACAATCAGCCCCAGCATTTT.

This clone showed up just a few times. The V call is TRBV7-3, the J call TRBJ1-6; perhaps TRBD1 as D (6 bases). V was pared by 8 bases and J by 9 bases, with 14 bases between. Per germline, CDR1 SGHTA and CDR2 FQGTGA. The CDR3 has 13 amino acids. The CDR3 DNA follows: TGTGCCAGCTCAAGAGGGGGAATTTCACCCCTCCACTTT. This codes for CASSRGGISPLHF.

The chain combines TRBV19 with TRBJ1-3; D is unclear. The CDR3 consists of 12 residues. Germline-derived CDR1 and CDR2 are LNHDA and SQIVND (reference sequence). V lost 10 bases to trimming and J lost 1 base, with 8 bases between them. The CDR3 coding sequence is TGTGCCACAAGCGAGTCTGGAAACACCATATATTTT. Its translation is CATSESGNTIYF. Combining the CDR3 with reference TRBV19 and TRBJ1-3 gives the whole variable domain DGGITQSPKYLFRKEGQNVTLSCEQNLNHDAMYWYRQDPGQGLRLIYYSQIVNDFQKGDIAEGYSVSREKKESFPLTVTSAQKNPTAFYLCATSESGNTIYFGEGSWLTVV.

V and J are TRBV6-1 and TRBJ2-7, with 7 bases lining up with TRBD1. Germline V gene data show CDR1 as MNHNS and CDR2 as SASEGT. The V segment lost 0 bases and the J segment 4 bases; nucleotides outside the gene matches: 6. The length of the CDR3 is 15 residues. CDR3 loop: CASSEAWDSRYEQYF. The DNA for the CDR3 is TGTGCCAGCAGTGAAGCGTGGGACAGTAGGTACGAGCAGTACTTC.

The chain has TRBV5-6 and TRBJ1-4; TRBD1 is a possible D gene (6 bases). V dropped 5 bases and J dropped 7 bases, with 18 bases sitting between them. In germline, CDR1 is SGHDT, CDR2 YYEEEE. This CDR3 contains 15 residues. The DNA for the CDR3 is TGTGCCAGCAGACGGAATCAGGGGACCGGTGAAAAACTGTTTTTT. Translated, it gives CASRRNQGTGEKLFF.

V usage is TRBV7-6 and J usage is TRBJ2-3; TRBD2 matches at 9 bases. The trim removed 0 bases at V and 4 bases at J, leaving 8 bases unmatched. Germline V CDR1 and CDR2: SGHVS, FNYEAQ. There are 17 residues in the CDR3. The CDR3 loop reads CASSLAPGVAGADTQYF. The CDR3 DNA reads TGTGCCAGCAGCTTAGCGCCGGGGGTAGCGGGAGCAGATACGCAGTATTTT.

J is TRBJ2-7 and V is TRBV5-1, with TRBD1 matching over 12 bases. The CDR3 covers 15 residues. Trimming at V came to 0 bases and at J to 8 bases, leaving 6 bases not matched to a gene. Germline V CDR1 and CDR2: SGHRS, YFSETQ. The CDR3: CASSLVGQGASKQYF. CDR3 coding DNA: TGCGCCAGCAGCTTGGTGGGACAGGGGGCTTCTAAGCAGTACTTC.

The chain recombines TRBV6-2 or TRBV6-3 with TRBJ2-1; TRBD2 matches 11 bases. With V trimmed by 2 bases and J by 8 bases, 17 bases remained unmatched. This CDR3 is built from 19 residues. CDR1 and CDR2 from the germline V gene are MNHEY and SVGEGT. The CDR3 bases are TGTGCCAGCAGTTACCTTGGGGTAGCGGGAGGGCCAGTTACGCATGAGCAGTTCTTC. It translates to CASSYLGVAGGPVTHEQFF.

The chain recombines TRBV2 with TRBJ2-6; D is perhaps TRBD1 (6 bases). The CDR3 is made up of 14 amino acids. Germline V gene sequence: CDR1 SNHLY, CDR2 FYNNEI. Between the trimmed V and J ends, which lost 6 bases and 3 bases, there was a span of 9 bases. The CDR3 region is CASSGDIGANVLTF. The CDR3 coding sequence is TGTGCCAGCAGCGGGGACATTGGGGCCAACGTCCTGACTTTC. Using reference TRBV2 and TRBJ2-6 for the parts outside the CDR3, the full variable domain is EPEVTQTPSHQVTQMGQEVILRCVPISNHLYFYWYRQILGQKVEFLVSFYNNEISEKSEIFDDQFSVERPDGSNFTLKIRSTKLEDSAMYFCASSGDIGANVLTFGAGSRLTVL.

The rearrangement uses TRBV29-1 and TRBJ2-2, with D possibly being TRBD2 (6 bases). This CDR3 spans 14 amino acids. V lost 6 bases to trimming and J lost 4 bases, with 15 bases between them. Germline CDR1 and CDR2: SQVTM and ANQGSEA. CDR3 sequence (DNA): TGCAGCGTGACTACTAGCCTCCGCACCGGGGAGCTGTTTTTT. This codes for CSVTTSLRTGELFF.

The chain joins TRBV6-5 to TRBJ2-2; 9 bases align to TRBD2. Per the germline V gene, CDR1 is MNHEY and CDR2 is SVGAGI. V gave up 4 bases and J gave up 5 bases; unmatched junction bases: 5. This CDR3 has 15 amino acids. In DNA form, the CDR3 reads TGTGCCAGCAGTTGGGGTAGCGGGAGTACCGGGGAGCTGTTTTTT. Protein: CASSWGSGSTGELFF.

The chain couples TRBV5-1 to TRBJ2-1, with D perhaps TRBD1 (6 bases). Germline V gene lookup returns CDR1 SGHRS and CDR2 YFSETQ. V shed 0 bases and J shed 8 bases, with 18 bases lying between them. The CDR3 extends over 16 amino acids. This CDR3 is CASSLEGGTRQYEQFF. The CDR3 DNA is TGCGCCAGCAGCTTGGAAGGGGGTACTCGGCAATATGAGCAGTTCTTC.

The chain has TRBV30 and TRBJ1-6; a possible D gene is TRBD1 (5 bases). V was clipped by 0 bases and J by 6 bases, with 9 bases between them. The CDR3 loop spans 14 amino acids. Per the germline V gene, CDR1 is GTSNPN and CDR2 is SVGIG (reference sequence). CDR3 DNA sequence: TGTGCCTGGAGTGTACGGGGACCTAATTCACCCCTCCACTTT. Encoded protein: CAWSVRGPNSPLHF.

The rearrangement uses TRBV6-5 and TRBJ2-1; 11 bases are shared with TRBD2. CDR3 length equals 16 residues. J was trimmed by 8 bases and V by 6 bases; bases with no gene match: 12. The germline gives CDR1 MNHEY, CDR2 SVGAGI. CDR3 nucleotides: TGTGCCAGCAGCTACAGAACTAGCGGGAGATCACATGAGCAGTTCTTC. Protein sequence: CASSYRTSGRSHEQFF.

CDR3 coding DNA: TGTGCCTGGAGTGAGGGGGTTGCCAATGAGCAGTTCTTC. This codes for CAWSEGVANEQFF. The rearrangement uses TRBV30 and TRBJ2-1; a possible D gene is TRBD1 (6 bases). The CDR3 extends over 13 amino acids. Between the trimmed V and J ends, which lost 1 base and 6 bases, there was a span of 10 bases. Germline values: CDR1 GTSNPN, CDR2 SVGIG (reference sequence).

This clone was counted a single time. V gene TRBV28 combines with J gene TRBJ1-2; D uncertain. The CDR3 consists of 13 residues. Germline V gives CDR1 MDHEN, CDR2 SYDVKM. The V end lost 5 bases, the J end lost 6 bases, and 13 bases lay between the germline ends. Here the CDR3 DNA reads TGTGCCAGCAGTGCCCCTGGACGCGATGGCTACACCTTC. Protein product: CASSAPGRDGYTF.

V gene TRBV19 combines with J gene TRBJ1-5; maybe TRBD1 (5 bases). Germline V gene lookup returns CDR1 LNHDA and CDR2 SQIVND (reference sequence). Trimming removed 3 bases from V and 3 bases from J, with 15 bases in between. The CDR3 covers 16 residues. The CDR3 DNA reads as TGTGCCAGTAGTATTGAGGCAGGGCGTATCAATCAGCCCCAGCATTTT. This gives the protein CASSIEAGRINQPQHF.

The chain is built from TRBV9 and TRBJ2-5; the match to TRBD2 covers 7 bases. V lost 0 bases and J lost 5; bases outside the gene matches: 13. CDR1 is SGDLS and CDR2 is YYNGEE in the germline V gene. This CDR3 contains 17 residues. CDR3 nucleotides: TGTGCCAGCAGCGTAGGCGTAGGCGGGAGTAGCGCGGAGACCCAGTACTTC. It translates to CASSVGVGGSSAETQYF.

The V gene is TRBV4-3, the J gene TRBJ2-3; D is uncertain. Germline V gene data show CDR1 as LGHNA and CDR2 as YSLEER. CDR3 length: 14 amino acids. V was clipped by 3 bases and J by 4 bases, with 11 bases between them. CDR3: CASSQELLPDTQYF. The CDR3, as DNA: TGCGCCAGCAGCCAGGAACTACTTCCAGATACGCAGTATTTT.

The V gene is TRBV7-8, the J gene TRBJ1-2; a possible D gene is TRBD1 (5 bases). The CDR3 spans 16 residues. Germline V gene lookup returns CDR1 SGHVS and CDR2 FQNEAQ. V was clipped by 2 bases and J by 3 bases, with 16 bases between them. The CDR3 DNA is TGTGCCAGCAGCTTAACGTTTGTGGGGGTTGACTATGGCTACACCTTC. This encodes CASSLTFVGVDYGYTF.

V and J are TRBV5-5 and TRBJ1-4, with 9 bases lining up with TRBD1. The V gene's germline CDR1 is SGHKS and CDR2 YYEKEE (reference sequence). The length of the CDR3 is 15 residues. J gave up 5 bases and V 5 bases, and 7 bases lay outside the gene matches. The chain's CDR3 is CASRAWDRANEKLFF. The CDR3 nucleotides are TGTGCCAGCAGGGCCTGGGACAGGGCAAATGAAAAACTGTTTTTT.

The chain employs TRBV4-3 and TRBJ2-1; D may be TRBD2 (6 bases). Germline CDR1 is LGHNA and CDR2 is YSLEER. This CDR3 spans 21 amino acids. The V end lost 0 bases, the J end lost 2 bases, and 26 bases lay between the germline ends. The CDR3 loop reads CASSQEAAVGSQRAAYNEQFF. Written as DNA, the CDR3 is TGCGCCAGCAGCCAAGAAGCGGCGGTAGGGTCCCAGCGGGCTGCCTACAATGAGCAGTTCTTC.

This rearrangement joins TRBV7-8 to TRBJ2-5, with 8 positions matching TRBD2. The length of the CDR3 is 16 residues. J was trimmed by 1 base and V by 0 bases; bases with no gene match: 4. From germline, CDR1 is SGHVS and CDR2 FQNEAQ. The CDR3: CASSLAVAGIQETQYF. DNA for the CDR3: TGTGCCAGCAGCTTAGCTGTAGCGGGAATCCAAGAGACCCAGTACTTC.

As to this clone: The sample carries other DNA sequences with the same CDR3. The rearrangement uses TRBV12-3 or TRBV12-4 and TRBJ2-1, with D unclear. V was trimmed by 6 bases and J by 7 bases, leaving 7 bases between them. The length of the CDR3 is 11 residues. The CDR3 sequence: CASSLPNEQFF. The CDR3 nucleotides are TGTGCCAGCAGCCTTCCGAATGAGCAGTTCTTC.

The chain recombines TRBV29-1 with TRBJ2-3; TRBD2 agrees at 8 bases. CDR1 and CDR2 (germline): SQVTM, ANQGSEA. The CDR3 has 15 amino acids. With 4 bases clipped from V and 5 bases from J, the junction kept 11 bases outside the gene matches. CDR3 nucleotide sequence: TGCAGCGTTGCCCGCTTGAGCGGGAGAGGAGATACGCAGTATTTT. Protein: CSVARLSGRGDTQYF.